This TCR beta chain was recovered during a study of OX40 agonist ivuxolimab in advanced cancers. Study context: The dose-escalation cohort had hepatocellular carcinoma, melanoma, renal cell or head and neck cancer. Notes on the study in general: At doses 0.1 to 3.0 mg/kg, CD4+ and CD8+ clones expanded.

TCRdb keeps only in-frame clones here, not all; method: immunoSEQ multiplex PCR. The data show approximately 86,000 clones, roughly 86% seen once. The CDR3 covers 16 residues. CDR1 and CDR2 from the germline V gene are SGHDT and YYEEEE. J lost 0 bases, V lost 3 bases, and 6 bases had no gene match. About this clone itself: The antigen remains undetermined.

The V and J genes are TRBV5-6 and TRBJ1-5; 7 positions agree with TRBD1. The sequence derives from an adult with an advanced solid tumor such as melanoma, head and neck, liver or kidney cancer. The source material was CD4+ or CD8+ T cells sorted from blood, sampled in a trial of the OX40 agonist ivuxolimab. This CDR3 reads CASSSRQGYSNQPQHF. CDR3 DNA: TGTGCCAGCAGCTCGAGACAGGGATATAGCAATCAGCCCCAGCATTTT.